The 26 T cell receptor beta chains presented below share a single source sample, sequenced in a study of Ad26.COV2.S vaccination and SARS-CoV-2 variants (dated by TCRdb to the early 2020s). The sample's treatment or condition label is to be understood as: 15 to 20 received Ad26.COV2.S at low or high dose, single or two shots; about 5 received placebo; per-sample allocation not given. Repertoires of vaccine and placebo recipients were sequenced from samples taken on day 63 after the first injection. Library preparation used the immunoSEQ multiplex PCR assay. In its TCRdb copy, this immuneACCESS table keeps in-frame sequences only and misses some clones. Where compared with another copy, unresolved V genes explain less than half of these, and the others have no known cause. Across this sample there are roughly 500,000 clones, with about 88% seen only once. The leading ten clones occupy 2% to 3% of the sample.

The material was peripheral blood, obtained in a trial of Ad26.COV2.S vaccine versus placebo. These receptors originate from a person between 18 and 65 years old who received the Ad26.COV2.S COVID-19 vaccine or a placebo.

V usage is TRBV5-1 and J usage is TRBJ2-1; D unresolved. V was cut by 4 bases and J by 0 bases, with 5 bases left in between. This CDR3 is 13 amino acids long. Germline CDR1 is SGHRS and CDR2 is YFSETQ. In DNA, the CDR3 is TGCGCCAGCAGCGTCCGCTCCTACAATGAGCAGTTCTTC. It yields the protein CASSVRSYNEQFF.

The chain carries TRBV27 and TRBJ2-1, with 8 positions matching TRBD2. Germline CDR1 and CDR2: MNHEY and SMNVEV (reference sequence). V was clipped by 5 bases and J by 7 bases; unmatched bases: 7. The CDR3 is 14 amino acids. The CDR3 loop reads CASSLSGKINEQFF. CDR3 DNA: TGTGCCAGCAGTCTTAGCGGGAAGATTAATGAGCAGTTCTTC.

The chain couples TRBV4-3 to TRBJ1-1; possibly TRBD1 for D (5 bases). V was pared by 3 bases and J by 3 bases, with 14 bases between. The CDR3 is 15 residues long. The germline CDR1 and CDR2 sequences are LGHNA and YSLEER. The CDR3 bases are TGCGCCAGCAGCCACAGTAGGGGTGGGGACACTGAAGCTTTCTTT. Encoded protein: CASSHSRGGDTEAFF.

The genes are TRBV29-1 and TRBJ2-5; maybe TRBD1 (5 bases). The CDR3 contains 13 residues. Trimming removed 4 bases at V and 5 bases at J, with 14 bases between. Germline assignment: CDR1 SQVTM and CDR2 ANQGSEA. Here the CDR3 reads CSVGTGGGETQYF. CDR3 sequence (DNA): TGCAGCGTTGGCACAGGTGGTGGGGAGACCCAGTACTTC.

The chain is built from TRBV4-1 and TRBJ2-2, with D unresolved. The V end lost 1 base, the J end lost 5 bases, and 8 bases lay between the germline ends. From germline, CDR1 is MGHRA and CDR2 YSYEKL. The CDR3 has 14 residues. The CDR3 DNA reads TGCGCCAGCAGCCAAGTGCGTCGGACCGGGGAGCTGTTTTTT. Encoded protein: CASSQVRRTGELFF.

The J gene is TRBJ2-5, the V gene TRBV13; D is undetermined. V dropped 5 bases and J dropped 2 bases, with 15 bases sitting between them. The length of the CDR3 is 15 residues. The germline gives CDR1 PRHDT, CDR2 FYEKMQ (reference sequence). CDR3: CASSPHQQVQETQYF. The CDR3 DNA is TGTGCCAGCAGCCCGCACCAGCAAGTTCAAGAGACCCAGTACTTC.

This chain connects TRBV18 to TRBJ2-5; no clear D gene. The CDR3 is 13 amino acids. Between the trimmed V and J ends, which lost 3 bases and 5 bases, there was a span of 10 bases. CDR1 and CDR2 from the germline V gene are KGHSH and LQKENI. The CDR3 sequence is CASSPARVETQYF. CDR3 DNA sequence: TGTGCCAGCTCACCGGCACGGGTTGAGACCCAGTACTTC.

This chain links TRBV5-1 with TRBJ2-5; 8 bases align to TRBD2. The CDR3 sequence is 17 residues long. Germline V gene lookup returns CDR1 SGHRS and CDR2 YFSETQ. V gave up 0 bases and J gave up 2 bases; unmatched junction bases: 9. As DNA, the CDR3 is TGCGCCAGCAGCTTGGTTGCGGGGGGCTGGGGGCAAGAGACCCAGTACTTC. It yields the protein CASSLVAGGWGQETQYF.

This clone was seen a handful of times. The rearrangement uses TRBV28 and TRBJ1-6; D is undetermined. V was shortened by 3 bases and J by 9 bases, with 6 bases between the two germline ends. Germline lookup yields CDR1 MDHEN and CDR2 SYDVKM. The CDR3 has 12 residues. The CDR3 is CASSFSLSPLHF. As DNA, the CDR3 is TGTGCCAGCAGTTTCAGCCTTTCACCCCTCCACTTT.

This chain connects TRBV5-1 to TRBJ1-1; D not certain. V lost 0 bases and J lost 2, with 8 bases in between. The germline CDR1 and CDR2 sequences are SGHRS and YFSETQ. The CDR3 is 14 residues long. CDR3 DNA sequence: TGCGCCAGCAGCTTGGGGGTAGCAAACACTGAAGCTTTCTTT. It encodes CASSLGVANTEAFF.

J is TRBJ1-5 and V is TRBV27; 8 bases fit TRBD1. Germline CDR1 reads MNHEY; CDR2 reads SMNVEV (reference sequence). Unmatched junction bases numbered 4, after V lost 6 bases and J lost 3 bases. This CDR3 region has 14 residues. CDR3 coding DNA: TGTGCCAGCAGCCAGACAGGGGCCAATCAGCCCCAGCATTTT. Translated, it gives CASSQTGANQPQHF.

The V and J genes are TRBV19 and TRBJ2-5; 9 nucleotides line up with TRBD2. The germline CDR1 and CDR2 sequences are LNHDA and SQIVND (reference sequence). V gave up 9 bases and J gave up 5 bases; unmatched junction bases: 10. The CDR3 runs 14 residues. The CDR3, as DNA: TGTGCCAGCAGGCAGCGGGGGGCTGGGGAGACCCAGTACTTC. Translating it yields CASRQRGAGETQYF.

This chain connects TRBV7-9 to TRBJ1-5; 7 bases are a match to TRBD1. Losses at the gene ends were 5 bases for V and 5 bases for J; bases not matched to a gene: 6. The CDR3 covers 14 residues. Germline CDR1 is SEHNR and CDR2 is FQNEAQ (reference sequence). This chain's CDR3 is CASSNRGRDQPQHF. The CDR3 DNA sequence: TGTGCCAGCAGCAACAGGGGAAGGGATCAGCCCCAGCATTTT. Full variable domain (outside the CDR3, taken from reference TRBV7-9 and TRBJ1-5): DTGVSQNPRHKITKRGQNVTFRCDPISEHNRLYWYRQTLGQGPEFLTYFQNEAQLEKSRLLSDRFSAERPKGSFSTLEIQRTEQGDSAMYLCASSNRGRDQPQHFGDGTRLSIL.

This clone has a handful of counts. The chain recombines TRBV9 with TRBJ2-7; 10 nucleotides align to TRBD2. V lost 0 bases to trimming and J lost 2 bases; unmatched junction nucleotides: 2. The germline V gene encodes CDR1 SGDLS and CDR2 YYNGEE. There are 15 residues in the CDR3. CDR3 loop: CASSVGSGGPYEQYF. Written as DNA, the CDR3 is TGTGCCAGCAGCGTAGGTAGCGGGGGGCCCTACGAGCAGTACTTC.

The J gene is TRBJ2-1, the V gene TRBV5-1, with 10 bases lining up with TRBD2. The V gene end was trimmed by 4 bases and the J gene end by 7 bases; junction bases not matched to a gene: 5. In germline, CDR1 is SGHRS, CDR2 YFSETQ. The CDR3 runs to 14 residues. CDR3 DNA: TGCGCCAGCAGCAACACAGCGGGAGGGAATGAGCAGTTCTTC. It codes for CASSNTAGGNEQFF.

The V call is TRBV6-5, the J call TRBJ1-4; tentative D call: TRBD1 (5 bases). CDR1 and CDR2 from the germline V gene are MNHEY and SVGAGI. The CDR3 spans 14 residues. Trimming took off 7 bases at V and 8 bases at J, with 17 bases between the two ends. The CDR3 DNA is TGTGCCAGCACCCGCAGCGCCTGGGGGGAAAAACTGTTTTTT. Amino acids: CASTRSAWGEKLFF.

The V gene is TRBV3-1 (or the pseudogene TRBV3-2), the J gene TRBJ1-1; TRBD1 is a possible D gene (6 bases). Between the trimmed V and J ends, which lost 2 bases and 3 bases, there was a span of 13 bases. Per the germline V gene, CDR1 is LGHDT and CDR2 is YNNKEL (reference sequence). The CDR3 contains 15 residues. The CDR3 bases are TGTGCCAGCAGCCAAAACGGGGGCGGGTACACTGAAGCTTTCTTT. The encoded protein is CASSQNGGGYTEAFF.

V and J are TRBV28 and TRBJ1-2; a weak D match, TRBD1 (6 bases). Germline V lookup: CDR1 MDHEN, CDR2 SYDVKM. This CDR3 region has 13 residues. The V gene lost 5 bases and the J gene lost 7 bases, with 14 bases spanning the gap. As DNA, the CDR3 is TGTGCCAGCAGTCAAACAGGGTACGGTGGCTACACCTTC. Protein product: CASSQTGYGGYTF.

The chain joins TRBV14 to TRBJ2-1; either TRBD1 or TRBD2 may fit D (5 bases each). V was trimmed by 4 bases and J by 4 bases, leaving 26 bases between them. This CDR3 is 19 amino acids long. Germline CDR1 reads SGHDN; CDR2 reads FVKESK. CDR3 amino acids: CASSPPLIRGPASYNEQFF. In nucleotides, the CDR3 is TGTGCCAGCAGCCCACCCCTTATCCGGGGACCAGCTAGTTACAATGAGCAGTTCTTC. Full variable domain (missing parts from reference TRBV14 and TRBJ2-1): EAGVTQFPSHSVIEKGQTVTLRCDPISGHDNLYWYRRVMGKEIKFLLHFVKESKQDESGMPNNRFLAERTGGTYSTLKVQPAELEDSGVYFCASSPPLIRGPASYNEQFFGPGTRLTVL.

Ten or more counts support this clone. CDR3 in DNA: TGTGCCAGCAGTCCGGACTACACCGGGGAGCTGTTTTTT. Amino acid sequence: CASSPDYTGELFF. J is TRBJ2-2 and V is TRBV6-2 or TRBV6-3; tentatively, D is TRBD2 (5 bases). Trimming took off 5 bases at V and 3 bases at J, with 7 bases between the two ends. This CDR3 contains 13 residues. The germline CDR1 and CDR2 sequences are MNHEY and SVGEGT.

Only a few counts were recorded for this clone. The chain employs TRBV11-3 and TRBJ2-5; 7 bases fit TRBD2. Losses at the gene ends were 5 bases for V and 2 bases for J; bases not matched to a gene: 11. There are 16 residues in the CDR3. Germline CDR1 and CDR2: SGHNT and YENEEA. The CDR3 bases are TGTGCCAGCAGCACGCGGGACTATTGGGGGCAAGAGACCCAGTACTTC. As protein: CASSTRDYWGQETQYF.

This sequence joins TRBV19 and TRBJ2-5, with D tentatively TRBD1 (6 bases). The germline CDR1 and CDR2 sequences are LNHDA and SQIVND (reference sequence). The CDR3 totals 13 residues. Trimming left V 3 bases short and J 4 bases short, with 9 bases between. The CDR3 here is CASSIIRGETQYF. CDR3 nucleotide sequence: TGTGCCAGTAGTATCATCAGGGGAGAGACCCAGTACTTC.

This CDR3 reads CASSTRTGGSYNEQFF. CDR3 coding DNA: TGTGCCAGCTCAACCCGGACAGGGGGGAGCTACAATGAGCAGTTCTTC. The chain joins TRBV18 to TRBJ2-1; TRBD1 matches at 10 bases. The germline V gene has CDR1 KGHSH and CDR2 LQKENI. CDR3 length: 16 amino acids. The V and J ends lost 5 bases and 3 bases, in that order; junction bases with no gene match: 7.

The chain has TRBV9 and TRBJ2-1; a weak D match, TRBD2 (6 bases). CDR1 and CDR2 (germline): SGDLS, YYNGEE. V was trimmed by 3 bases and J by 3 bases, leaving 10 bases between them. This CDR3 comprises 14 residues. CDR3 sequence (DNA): TGTGCCAGCAGCGCCGTTAGCGGCTACAATGAGCAGTTCTTC. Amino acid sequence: CASSAVSGYNEQFF.

The CDR3 region is CASSPPGLMGTDTQYF. In DNA form, the CDR3 reads TGTGCCAGCTCACCACCGGGCCTGATGGGCACAGATACGCAGTATTTT. The chain employs TRBV18 and TRBJ2-3; D ambiguous. CDR3 length equals 16 residues. Germline CDR1 reads KGHSH; CDR2 reads LQKENI. Trimming removed 0 bases at V and 1 base at J, with 11 bases between.

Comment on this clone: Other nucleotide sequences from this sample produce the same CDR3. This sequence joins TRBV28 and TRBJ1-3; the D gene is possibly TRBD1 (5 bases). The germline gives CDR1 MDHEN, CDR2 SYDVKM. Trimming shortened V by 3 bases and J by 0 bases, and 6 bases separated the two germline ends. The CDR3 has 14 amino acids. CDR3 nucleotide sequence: TGTGCCAGCAGTTTCGGGGGCTCTGGAAACACCATATATTTT. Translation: CASSFGGSGNTIYF.